This is a list of T cell receptor beta chains from one sample in a study of T-cell reconstitution after alpha-beta-depleted transplantation in children. TCRdb processed the PCR reads anew with MiXCR; each CDR3 protein has one entry. The sample has approximately 400,000 distinct CDR3 sequences, 16% seen once; the top ten hold around 30%. This specimen was PBMCs, mostly from graft donor cells, taken 360 days after TCRalphabeta/CD19-depleted stem cell transplant. Receptor source: a boy younger than two who had a stem cell transplant for Wiskott-Aldrich syndrome, so the T cells may come from the graft donor. Both conserved end residues are part of each CDR3. The D gene is left open where the match is weak. A row's size may be missing; if present it is once, few, many or a size class.

TRBD2	TRBV5-1	18	NA	TRBJ2-1	CASNFGLETSGRKTEQFF	TGCGCCAGCAACTTCGGTTTGGAGACTAGCGGGAGAAAGACTGAGCAGTTCTTC
NA	TRBV3-1	16	few	TRBJ2-1	CASSQDELGGDNEQFF	TGTGCCAGCAGCCAAGATGAGTTAGGCGGAGACAATGAGCAGTTCTTC
NA	TRBV12-2	15	NA	TRBJ2-7	CASRHGQQSSYEQYF	TGTGCAAGTCGCCACGGACAGCAGTCGTCCTACGAGCAGTACTTC
NA	TRBV27	13	NA	TRBJ2-3	CASSFRETDTQYF	TGTGCCAGCAGTTTCAGGGAAACAGATACGCAGTATTTT
NA	TRBV7-8	14	few	TRBJ2-7	CASSLSPGQNEQYF	TGTGCCAGCAGCTTAAGTCCCGGGCAAAACGAGCAGTACTTC
NA	TRBV2	15	many	TRBJ2-3	CASSWTANSGGTQYF	TGTGCCAGCAGTTGGACAGCCAATTCGGGGGGTACGCAGTATTTT
NA	TRBV5-1	14	few	TRBJ1-1	CASSPQTRNTEAFF	TGCGCCAGCAGCCCTCAGACTAGGAACACTGAAGCTTTCTTT
NA	TRBV29-1	13	few	TRBJ2-5	CSVPRGDRETQYF	TGCAGCGTCCCCAGGGGGGACCGGGAGACCCAGTACTTC
NA	TRBV5-5	16	few	TRBJ2-5	CASSLDIRDLGETQYF	TGTGCCAGCAGCTTGGATATCAGGGACTTGGGGGAGACCCAGTACTTC
TRBD2	TRBV15	16	NA	TRBJ2-1	CATSRRAGATYNEQFF	TGTGCCACCAGCAGAAGGGCGGGAGCTACCTACAATGAGCAGTTCTTC
TRBD1	TRBV25-1	13	NA	TRBJ2-5	CASSEETGATQYF	TGTGCCAGCAGTGAAGAAACAGGGGCGACCCAGTACTTC
NA	TRBV27	16	few	TRBJ2-6	CASSSYPFSGANVLTF	TGTGCCAGCAGTTCTTACCCCTTTTCTGGGGCCAACGTCCTGACTTTC
NA	TRBV24-1	14	few	TRBJ2-5	CATSAFPREETQYF	TGTGCCACCAGTGCCTTTCCCAGGGAAGAGACCCAGTACTTC
NA	TRBV12-3/TRBV12-4	15	NA	TRBJ2-4	CASSLASLAKNIQYF	TGTGCCAGCAGTTTGGCCAGCCTAGCCAAAAACATTCAGTACTTC
TRBD1	TRBV5-6	16	NA	TRBJ2-5	CASSLAGGRYQETQYF	TGTGCCAGCAGCTTGGCAGGGGGAAGGTACCAAGAGACCCAGTACTTC
TRBD2	TRBV7-2	15	NA	TRBJ2-7	CASSLASSGAYEQYF	TGTGCCAGCAGCTTAGCGTCTAGCGGAGCCTACGAGCAGTACTTC
NA	TRBV4-3	15	once	TRBJ2-7	CASSQEGRTIYEQYF	TGCGCCAGCAGCCAAGAGGGGAGAACGATCTACGAGCAGTACTTC
NA	TRBV5-1	14	NA	TRBJ2-5	CASSQDRDQETQYF	TGCGCCAGCAGCCAGGACCGGGACCAAGAGACCCAGTACTTC
TRBD2	TRBV24-1	20	NA	TRBJ2-1	CATSDSAALTSYDSYNEQFF	TGTGCCACCAGTGACTCCGCAGCTCTGACTAGCTACGACTCCTACAATGAGCAGTTCTTC
NA	TRBV6-2/TRBV6-3	14	few	TRBJ2-1	CASTLLAGGNEQFF	TGTGCCAGCACCCTACTAGCAGGGGGCAATGAGCAGTTCTTC
TRBD1	TRBV2	16	NA	TRBJ2-1	CASRVGNRGRYNEQFF	TGTGCCAGCAGGGTGGGGAACAGGGGTCGCTACAATGAGCAGTTCTTC
NA	TRBV7-9	12	NA	TRBJ2-3	CASSPGPVLRYF	TGTGCCAGCAGCCCCGGACCCGTTCTGAGGTATTTT
NA	TRBV29-1	14	few	TRBJ2-5	CSVDGQGRRETQYF	TGCAGCGTTGACGGCCAGGGGAGAAGAGAGACCCAGTACTTC
NA	TRBV9	12	NA	TRBJ2-1	CASSVGNGEQFF	TGTGCCAGCAGCGTAGGAAACGGGGAGCAGTTCTTC
NA	TRBV6-5	15	few	TRBJ2-3	CASSSRDLGLHTQYF	TGTGCCAGCAGTTCCCGGGACTTAGGGCTTCATACGCAGTATTTT
NA	TRBV4-3	17	few	TRBJ2-2	CASSQGDQGWNTGELFF	TGCGCCAGCAGCCAAGGGGATCAGGGGTGGAACACCGGGGAGCTGTTTTTT
NA	TRBV29-1	12	NA	TRBJ2-6	CSVGVGANVLTF	TGCAGCGTGGGGGTGGGGGCCAACGTCCTGACTTTC
NA	TRBV6-5	15	NA	TRBJ2-7	CASSYRRISPYEQYF	TGTGCCAGCAGTTACAGGCGCATCAGTCCCTACGAGCAGTACTTC
TRBD2	TRBV4-3	19	NA	TRBJ2-1	CASSWVGLAGLVSYNEQFF	TGCGCCAGCAGCTGGGTAGGACTAGCGGGGCTGGTTTCCTACAATGAGCAGTTCTTC
NA	TRBV4-1	15	NA	TRBJ2-1	CASSQPGTLYNEQFF	TGCGCCAGCAGCCAACCCGGGACCCTATACAATGAGCAGTTCTTC
TRBD2	TRBV10-3	15	many	TRBJ2-3	CAISEAGGTGDTQYF	TGTGCCATCAGTGAAGCGGGGGGGACCGGGGATACGCAGTATTTT
NA	TRBV7-9	13	NA	TRBJ1-1	CASSLIGPYGPFF	TGTGCCAGCAGCTTAATCGGGCCTTACGGGCCTTTCTTT
TRBD2	TRBV24-1	15	NA	TRBJ2-1	CATSDVGLDYNEQFF	TGTGCCACCAGTGATGTGGGACTAGACTACAATGAGCAGTTCTTC
NA	TRBV12-3/TRBV12-4	17	NA	TRBJ2-6	CASSSSSWSSGANVLTF	TGTGCCAGCAGCTCCTCCTCCTGGAGCTCTGGGGCCAACGTCCTGACTTTC
NA	TRBV29-1	12	few	TRBJ2-3	CSVLHHTDTQYF	TGCAGCGTTCTTCATCATACAGATACGCAGTATTTT
TRBD2	TRBV7-9	16	once	TRBJ2-7	CASSFGALAGLYEQYF	TGTGCCAGCAGCTTCGGGGCACTAGCGGGGCTTTACGAGCAGTACTTC
NA	TRBV7-2	14	few	TRBJ2-7	CASSLSRDLYEQYF	TGTGCCAGCAGCTTAAGTCGGGACCTCTACGAGCAGTACTTC
NA	TRBV10-1	13	few	TRBJ1-5	CASSPGVLQPQHF	TGCGCCAGCAGCCCGGGAGTTCTTCAGCCCCAGCATTTT
TRBD2	TRBV12-3/TRBV12-4	15	NA	TRBJ2-1	CASSFGLAGWNEQFF	TGTGCCAGCAGTTTTGGACTAGCGGGATGGAATGAGCAGTTCTTC
TRBD1	TRBV10-3	15	few	TRBJ2-2	CATKKSQGTTGELFF	TGTGCCACCAAAAAATCACAGGGGACGACCGGGGAGCTGTTTTTT
TRBD2	TRBV12-5	14	few	TRBJ2-5	CASGPGLAGETQYF	TGTGCTAGTGGCCCGGGACTAGCGGGAGAGACCCAGTACTTC
TRBD2	TRBV12-3/TRBV12-4	16	few	TRBJ2-1	CASSLGGTSGDNEQFF	TGTGCCAGCAGTTTGGGGGGGACTAGCGGAGACAATGAGCAGTTCTTC
NA	TRBV10-3	11	NA	TRBJ2-1	CAISANLVQFF	TGTGCCATCAGTGCAAATTTGGTACAGTTCTTC
NA	TRBV10-2	14	many	TRBJ2-3	CASSEGTSTDTQYF	TGCGCCAGCAGTGAGGGGACCAGCACAGATACGCAGTATTTT
TRBD1	TRBV18	16	NA	TRBJ2-7	CASSPLPQGTAYEQYF	TGTGCCAGCTCACCACTCCCACAGGGGACCGCCTACGAGCAGTACTTC
TRBD2	TRBV5-6	15	NA	TRBJ2-2	CASSFSGRDFGELFF	TGTGCCAGCAGCTTTAGCGGGAGAGATTTCGGGGAGCTGTTTTTT
NA	TRBV28	14	few	TRBJ1-6	CASGRETYNSPLHF	TGTGCCAGCGGCCGGGAAACCTATAATTCACCCCTCCACTTT
NA	TRBV18	16	NA	TRBJ2-1	CASSLIRRLEGNEQFF	TGTGCCAGCTCACTAATACGACGACTAGAGGGGAATGAGCAGTTCTTC
TRBD1	TRBV6-5	18	NA	TRBJ2-2	CASSYYPTGGVGTGELFF	TGTGCCAGCAGTTACTATCCGACAGGGGGCGTCGGCACCGGGGAGCTGTTTTTT
NA	TRBV30	16	many	TRBJ2-1	CAWGTHRRGLYNEQFF	TGTGCCTGGGGGACCCATCGGCGGGGGCTATACAATGAGCAGTTCTTC
NA	TRBV5-1	14	few	TRBJ2-1	CASSLKPHYNEQFF	TGCGCCAGCAGCTTGAAGCCGCACTACAATGAGCAGTTCTTC
NA	TRBV7-9	17	few	TRBJ2-6	CASSLGSGSSGANVLTF	TGTGCCAGCAGCTTAGGGTCCGGATCGTCTGGGGCCAACGTCCTGACTTTC
NA	TRBV29-1	13	NA	TRBJ2-5	CSAHRSYQETQYF	TGCAGCGCCCACCGATCCTACCAAGAGACCCAGTACTTC
TRBD1	TRBV24-1	12	few	TRBJ2-7	CATSDYRGEQYF	TGTGCCACCAGTGATTACAGGGGGGAGCAGTACTTC
NA	TRBV2	14	few	TRBJ1-6	CASSDSAGVTPLHF	TGTGCCAGCAGTGATTCCGCAGGGGTGACACCCCTCCACTTT
NA	TRBV19	13	NA	TRBJ1-2	CASSFSGASGYTF	TGTGCCAGTAGTTTCTCAGGGGCGAGCGGCTACACCTTC